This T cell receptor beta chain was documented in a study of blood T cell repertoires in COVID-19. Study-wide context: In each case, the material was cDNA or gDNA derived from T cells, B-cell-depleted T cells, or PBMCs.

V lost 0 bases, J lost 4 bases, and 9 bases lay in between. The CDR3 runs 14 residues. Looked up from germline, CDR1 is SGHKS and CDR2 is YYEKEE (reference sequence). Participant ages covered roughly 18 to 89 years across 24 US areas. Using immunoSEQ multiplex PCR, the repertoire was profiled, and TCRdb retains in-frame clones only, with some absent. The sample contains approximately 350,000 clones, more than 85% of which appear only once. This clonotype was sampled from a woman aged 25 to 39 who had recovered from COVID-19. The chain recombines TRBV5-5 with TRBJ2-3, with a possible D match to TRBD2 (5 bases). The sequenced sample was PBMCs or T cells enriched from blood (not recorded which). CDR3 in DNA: TGTGCCAGCAGCTTGGAGGGAGTGGCAGATACGCAGTATTTT. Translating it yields CASSLEGVADTQYF.